The 6 T cell receptor beta chains below all came from one sample that was sequenced in a study of graft-versus-host responses after intestinal transplantation. TCRdb's table, derived via immunoSEQ multiplex PCR, lists solely in-frame clones and lacks some. The data contain roughly 98,000 clones, approximately 92% of them singletons. For these receptors, no antigen is known. Sequenced here: unstimulated CD8+ T cells sorted from spleen or lymph node cells, sampled before transplant. These receptors were taken from a human donor who was the organ donor for an intestinal transplant.

This clone is a singleton in its sample. The chain recombines TRBV19 with TRBJ1-1; 9 bases fit TRBD1. The CDR3 runs 14 residues. Per germline, CDR1 LNHDA and CDR2 SQIVND (reference sequence). V was clipped by 7 bases and J by 6 bases; unmatched bases: 9. The CDR3 loop reads CASTARDRVPEAFF. CDR3 nucleotides: TGTGCCAGTACCGCCCGGGACAGGGTCCCTGAAGCTTTCTTT.

This sequence joins TRBV28 and TRBJ2-3; the match to TRBD2 covers 7 bases. The CDR3 runs to 18 residues. Germline V gene sequence: CDR1 MDHEN, CDR2 SYDVKM. V gave up 3 bases and J gave up 0 bases; unmatched junction bases: 12. The chain's CDR3 is CASSFPASGITSTDTQYF. The CDR3 nucleotides are TGTGCCAGCAGTTTCCCCGCGAGCGGGATAACTAGCACAGATACGCAGTATTTT.

The chain is built from TRBV29-1 and TRBJ2-7, with 14 bases that match TRBD2. CDR1 is SQVTM and CDR2 is ANQGSEA in the germline V gene. Trimming took 2 bases from V and 3 from J; bases not matched to a gene: 9. The CDR3 runs to 17 residues. This chain's CDR3 is CSVEYGGLAGDGYEQYF. The CDR3 nucleotides read TGCAGCGTTGAATACGGGGGACTAGCGGGAGATGGCTACGAGCAGTACTTC.

This chain joins TRBV27 and TRBJ2-2, with D possibly TRBD2 on 6 matching bases. CDR1 and CDR2 (germline): MNHEY, SMNVEV (reference sequence). V lost 6 bases to trimming and J lost 7 bases, with 24 bases between them. This CDR3 has 17 residues. CDR3 DNA sequence: TGTGCCAGCAGCCAGCCTAGGACCTCCGCCGGGGGCGGGGAGCTGTTTTTT. Protein sequence: CASSQPRTSAGGGELFF.

The chain carries TRBV27 and TRBJ1-2, with D perhaps matching TRBD1 (5 bases). The ends were cut back, 0 bases at V and 2 bases at J, with 7 bases in the middle. The CDR3 has 14 amino acids. The germline V gene has CDR1 MNHEY and CDR2 SMNVEV (reference sequence). DNA of the CDR3: TGTGCCAGCAGTTTATCTCAGGGAAACTATGGCTACACCTTC. It encodes CASSLSQGNYGYTF.

The chain combines TRBV19 with TRBJ1-2, with D hard to call. The CDR3 length is 12 residues. Trimming removed 6 bases from V and 7 bases from J, with 12 bases in between. Germline CDR1 and CDR2: LNHDA and SQIVND (reference sequence). CDR3 sequence (DNA): TGTGCCAGTAGGGAGGTCTCATTTGGCTACACCTTC. As protein: CASREVSFGYTF.